This T cell receptor beta chain originates from a study of blood T cell repertoires in COVID-19. In the authors' methods: Amplification from reference gene primers served as the basis for estimated nucleated cell counts. This table comes from immunoSEQ multiplex PCR, and its TCRdb copy is limited to in-frame clones, with some not included. D and trimming come from the DNA, and the V and J calls and clone size come from that table. The sample comprises over 100,000 clones, around nine tenths of which are singletons, and 4% to 5.5% rests with the top ten. There are 14 residues in the CDR3. The germline CDR1 and CDR2 sequences are MNHNS and SASEGT. V was clipped by 7 bases and J by 0 bases, with 9 bases between them.

This receptor was identified in a man aged 40-50 years with acute or convalescent COVID-19. Sequencing input: peripheral blood. This sequence joins TRBV6-1 and TRBJ1-4; perhaps TRBD1 as D (6 bases). The CDR3 DNA reads as TGTGCCAGCACCCGGACAGCAACTAATGAAAAACTGTTTTTT. Its translation is CASTRTATNEKLFF.